The present T cell receptor (beta chain) was sequenced within a study of patients and donors after allogeneic stem cell transplantation. This CDR3 is 13 amino acids long. The V gene's germline CDR1 is MNHNS and CDR2 SASEGT. V was trimmed by 11 bases and J by 6 bases, leaving 14 bases between them. Via MiXCR, TCRdb re-called the RT-PCR reads, giving one row per CDR3 protein. The table has 800,000 to 1,000,000 distinct CDR3 sequences, roughly 18% seen once. The sequenced sample was blood, either unsorted or a sorted T cell fraction (not recorded which). The rearrangement joins TRBV6-1 to TRBJ1-6; maybe TRBD1 (5 bases). The source is a human donor who was either an allogeneic HSCT recipient or a stem cell or donor lymphocyte infusion donor (not recorded which). It is not recorded whose cells these are; they may come from a transplant donor. The DNA of the CDR3 is TGTGCCGTATCGGGACGGTTTAATTCACCCCTCCACTTT. It is translated as CAVSGRFNSPLHF.